This T cell receptor (beta chain) was obtained from a study of shared clonotypes between healthy human individuals. Assay used: immunoSEQ multiplex PCR; TCRdb lists only in-frame clones, some missing. The repertoire consists of approximately 1.5 million clones, with approximately 98% occurring once and the leading ten covering 0.4% to 0.55%. The CDR3 contains 14 residues. CDR1 is SEHNR and CDR2 is FQNEAQ in the germline V gene (reference sequence). Trimming cost V 5 bases and J 8 bases, with 16 bases left between them. The clonotype was recovered from a man younger than 40 in good health. Sequencing was performed on naive CD4+ T cells sorted from blood. Noted subset: CD45RA+ positively selected. The V call is TRBV7-9, the J call TRBJ1-3; possible D gene TRBD1, 5 bases. In DNA, the CDR3 is TGTGCCAGCAGCCTCCGGTCGGCGGGGGACACCATATATTTT. As protein: CASSLRSAGDTIYF.